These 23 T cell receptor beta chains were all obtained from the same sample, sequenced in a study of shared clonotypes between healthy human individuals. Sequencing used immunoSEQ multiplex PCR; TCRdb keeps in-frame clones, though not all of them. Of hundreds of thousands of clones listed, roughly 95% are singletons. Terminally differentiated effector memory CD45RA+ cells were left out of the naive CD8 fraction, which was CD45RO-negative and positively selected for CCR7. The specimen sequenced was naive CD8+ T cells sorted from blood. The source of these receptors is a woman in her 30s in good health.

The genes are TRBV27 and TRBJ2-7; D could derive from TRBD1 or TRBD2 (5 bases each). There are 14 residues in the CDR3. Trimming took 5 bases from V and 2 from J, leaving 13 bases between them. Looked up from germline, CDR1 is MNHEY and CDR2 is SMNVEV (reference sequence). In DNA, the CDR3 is TGTGCCAGCAGTCCCGGGGCATCCGCCTACGAGCAGTACTTC. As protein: CASSPGASAYEQYF.

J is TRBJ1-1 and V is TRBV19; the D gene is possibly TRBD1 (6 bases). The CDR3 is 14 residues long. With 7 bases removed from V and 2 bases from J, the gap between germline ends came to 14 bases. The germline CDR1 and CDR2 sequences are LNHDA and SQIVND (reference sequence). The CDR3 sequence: CASTLGQINTEAFF. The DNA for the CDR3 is TGTGCCAGTACCCTCGGACAGATAAACACTGAAGCTTTCTTT.

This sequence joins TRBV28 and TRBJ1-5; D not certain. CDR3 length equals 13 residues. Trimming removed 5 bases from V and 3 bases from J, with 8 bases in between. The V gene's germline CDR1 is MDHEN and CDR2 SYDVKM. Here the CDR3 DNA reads TGTGCCAGCAGTCCGGCGCTCAATCAGCCCCAGCATTTT. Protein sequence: CASSPALNQPQHF.

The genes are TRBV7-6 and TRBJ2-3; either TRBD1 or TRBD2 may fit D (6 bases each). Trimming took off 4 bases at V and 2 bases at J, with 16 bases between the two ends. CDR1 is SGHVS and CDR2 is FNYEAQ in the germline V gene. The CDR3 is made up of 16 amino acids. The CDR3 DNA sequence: TGTGCCAGCAGCTCCCTTGAGGGGGGCTACACAGATACGCAGTATTTT. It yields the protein CASSSLEGGYTDTQYF.

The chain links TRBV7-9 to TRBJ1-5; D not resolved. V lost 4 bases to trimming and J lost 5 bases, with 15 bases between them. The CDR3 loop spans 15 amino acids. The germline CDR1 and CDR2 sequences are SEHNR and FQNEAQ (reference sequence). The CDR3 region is CASSSSLGAHQPQHF. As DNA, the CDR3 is TGTGCCAGCAGCTCCTCATTGGGTGCCCATCAGCCCCAGCATTTT.

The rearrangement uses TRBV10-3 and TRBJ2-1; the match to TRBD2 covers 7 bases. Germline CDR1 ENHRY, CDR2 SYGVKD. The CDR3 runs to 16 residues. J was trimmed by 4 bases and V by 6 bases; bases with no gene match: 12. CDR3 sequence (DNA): TGTGCCATCAGCGCATCCGACGGGGGGTCTTACAATGAGCAGTTCTTC. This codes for CAISASDGGSYNEQFF.

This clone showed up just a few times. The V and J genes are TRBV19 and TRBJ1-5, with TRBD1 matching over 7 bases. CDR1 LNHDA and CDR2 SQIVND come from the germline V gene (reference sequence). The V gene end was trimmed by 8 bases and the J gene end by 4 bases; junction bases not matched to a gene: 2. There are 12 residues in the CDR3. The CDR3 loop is CASHRGNQPQHF. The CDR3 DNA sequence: TGTGCCAGTCACAGGGGAAATCAGCCCCAGCATTTT.

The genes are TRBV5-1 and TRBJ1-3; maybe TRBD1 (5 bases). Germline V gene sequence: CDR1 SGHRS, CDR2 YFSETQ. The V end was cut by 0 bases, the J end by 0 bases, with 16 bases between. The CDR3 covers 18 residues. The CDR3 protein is CASSLGGGAEGSGNTIYF. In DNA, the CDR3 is TGCGCCAGCAGCTTGGGGGGCGGCGCAGAGGGCTCTGGAAACACCATATATTTT. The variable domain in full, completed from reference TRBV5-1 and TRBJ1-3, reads KAGVTQTPRYLIKTRGQQVTLSCSPISGHRSVSWYQQTPGQGLQFLFEYFSETQRNKGNFPGRFSGRQFSNSRSEMNVSTLELGDSALYLCASSLGGGAEGSGNTIYFGEGSWLTVV.

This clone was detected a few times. CDR3 sequence (DNA): TGTGCCAGCAGGTCACCAGGGGGGAATCAGCCCCAGCATTTT. Protein product: CASRSPGGNQPQHF. The gene calls are TRBV2 and TRBJ1-5; TRBD1 agrees at 7 bases. J was trimmed by 4 bases and V by 6 bases; bases with no gene match: 6. CDR3 length: 14 residues. Germline V gene sequence: CDR1 SNHLY, CDR2 FYNNEI.

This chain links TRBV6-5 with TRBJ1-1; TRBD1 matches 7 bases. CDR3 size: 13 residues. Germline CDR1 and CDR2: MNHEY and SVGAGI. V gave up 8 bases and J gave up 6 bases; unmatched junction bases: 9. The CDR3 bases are TGTGCCAGCTACAGGGGAGAAAGCCCTGAAGCTTTCTTT. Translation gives CASYRGESPEAFF.

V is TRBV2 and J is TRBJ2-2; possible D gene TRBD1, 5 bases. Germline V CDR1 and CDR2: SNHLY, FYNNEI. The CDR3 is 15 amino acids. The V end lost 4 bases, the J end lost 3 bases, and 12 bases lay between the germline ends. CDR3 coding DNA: TGTGCCAGCAGTGTTTCAACAGGTTACACCGGGGAGCTGTTTTTT. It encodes CASSVSTGYTGELFF.

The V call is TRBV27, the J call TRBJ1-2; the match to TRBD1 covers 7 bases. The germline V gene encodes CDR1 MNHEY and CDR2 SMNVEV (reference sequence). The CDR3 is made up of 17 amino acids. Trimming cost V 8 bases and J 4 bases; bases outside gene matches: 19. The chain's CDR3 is CASASRDRQARFYGYTF. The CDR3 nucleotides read TGTGCCAGCGCCTCCCGGGACAGACAAGCCCGATTCTATGGCTACACCTTC.

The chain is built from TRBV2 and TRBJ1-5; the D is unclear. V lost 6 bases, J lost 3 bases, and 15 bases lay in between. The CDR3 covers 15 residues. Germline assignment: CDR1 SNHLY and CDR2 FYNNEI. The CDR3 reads CASRLGSFFNQPQHF. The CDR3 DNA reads TGTGCCAGCAGGTTGGGTTCCTTCTTCAATCAGCCCCAGCATTTT.

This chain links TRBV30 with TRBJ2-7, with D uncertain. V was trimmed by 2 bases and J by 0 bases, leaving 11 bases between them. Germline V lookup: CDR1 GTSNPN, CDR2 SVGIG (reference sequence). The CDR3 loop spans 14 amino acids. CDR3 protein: CAWSIGQYSYEQYF. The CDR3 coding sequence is TGTGCCTGGAGTATAGGGCAGTACTCCTACGAGCAGTACTTC.

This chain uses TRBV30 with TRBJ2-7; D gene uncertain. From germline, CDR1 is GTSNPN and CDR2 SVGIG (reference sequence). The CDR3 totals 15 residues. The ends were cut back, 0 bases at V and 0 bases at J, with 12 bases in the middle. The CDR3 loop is CAWSVNRVYSYEQYF. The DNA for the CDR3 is TGTGCCTGGAGTGTAAACCGGGTCTACTCCTACGAGCAGTACTTC.

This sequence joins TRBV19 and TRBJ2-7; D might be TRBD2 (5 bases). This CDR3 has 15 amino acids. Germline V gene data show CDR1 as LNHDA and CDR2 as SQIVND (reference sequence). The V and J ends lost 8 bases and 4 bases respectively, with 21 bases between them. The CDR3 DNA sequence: TGTGCCAGTTCTCCCGCAGTCGGCGGCGGGTACGAGCAGTACTTC. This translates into CASSPAVGGGYEQYF. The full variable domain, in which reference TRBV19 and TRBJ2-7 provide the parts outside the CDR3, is DGGITQSPKYLFRKEGQNVTLSCEQNLNHDAMYWYRQDPGQGLRLIYYSQIVNDFQKGDIAEGYSVSREKKESFPLTVTSAQKNPTAFYLCASSPAVGGGYEQYFGPGTRLTVT.

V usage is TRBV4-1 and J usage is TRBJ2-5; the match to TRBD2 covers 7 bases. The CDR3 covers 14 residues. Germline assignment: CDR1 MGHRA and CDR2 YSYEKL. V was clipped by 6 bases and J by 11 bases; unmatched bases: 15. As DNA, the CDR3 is TGCGCCAGCAGTATTTTGCTAGCGGTTTCGGAGCAGTACTTC. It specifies CASSILLAVSEQYF.

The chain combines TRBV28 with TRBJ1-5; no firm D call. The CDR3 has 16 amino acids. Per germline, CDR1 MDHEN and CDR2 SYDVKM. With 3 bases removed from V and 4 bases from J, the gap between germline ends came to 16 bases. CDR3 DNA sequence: TGTGCCAGCAGTTTCACTCACCTCCTGGGAAATCAGCCCCAGCATTTT. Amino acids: CASSFTHLLGNQPQHF.

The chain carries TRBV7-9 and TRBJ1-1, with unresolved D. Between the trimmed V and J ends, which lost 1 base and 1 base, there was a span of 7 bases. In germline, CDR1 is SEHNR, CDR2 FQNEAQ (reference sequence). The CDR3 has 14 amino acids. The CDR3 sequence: CASSLVGENTEAFF. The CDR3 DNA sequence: TGTGCCAGCAGCTTAGTAGGTGAGAACACTGAAGCTTTCTTT.

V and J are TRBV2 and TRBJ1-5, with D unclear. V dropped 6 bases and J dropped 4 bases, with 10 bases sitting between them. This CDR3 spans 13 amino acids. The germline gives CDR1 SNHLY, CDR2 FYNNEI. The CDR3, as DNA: TGTGCCAGCAGGTGGGAGGTAAATCAGCCCCAGCATTTT. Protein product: CASRWEVNQPQHF.

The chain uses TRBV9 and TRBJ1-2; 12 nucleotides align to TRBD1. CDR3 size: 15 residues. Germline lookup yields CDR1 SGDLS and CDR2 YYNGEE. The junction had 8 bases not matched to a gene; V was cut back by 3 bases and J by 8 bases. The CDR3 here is CASSGLGTGGRGYTF. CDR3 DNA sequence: TGTGCCAGCAGCGGATTGGGGACAGGGGGCCGAGGCTACACCTTC.

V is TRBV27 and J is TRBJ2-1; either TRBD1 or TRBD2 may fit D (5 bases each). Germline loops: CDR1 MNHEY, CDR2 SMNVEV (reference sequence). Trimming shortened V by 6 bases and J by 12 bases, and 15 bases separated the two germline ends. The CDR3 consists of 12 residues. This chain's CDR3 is CASRKPGTGQFF. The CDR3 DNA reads TGTGCCAGCAGAAAACCCGGGACGGGGCAGTTCTTC.

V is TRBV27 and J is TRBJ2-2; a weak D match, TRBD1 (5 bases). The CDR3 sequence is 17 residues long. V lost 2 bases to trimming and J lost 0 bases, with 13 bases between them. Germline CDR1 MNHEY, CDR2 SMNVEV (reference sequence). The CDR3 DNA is TGTGCCAGCAGTTTAACACAGGCTGCGTCGAACACCGGGGAGCTGTTTTTT. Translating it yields CASSLTQAASNTGELFF.